The rows below give T cell receptor beta chains drawn from one sample of a study of CD8 T cells in ankylosing spondylitis. TCRdb passed the 5' RACE reads through MiXCR, listing each CDR3 protein once. This repertoire shows about 360,000 distinct CDR3 sequences, 20% to 25% found once; its top ten account for approximately 14%. Sequencing used blood, either unsorted or a sorted T cell fraction (not recorded which). These receptor sequences come from a male donor with ankylosing spondylitis or in good health (not recorded which). The CDR3 runs from the conserved cysteine through the conserved F or W. Rows give clone size only sometimes, using once, few, many, or a class for an expanded clone.

len: 17; v_gene: TRBV18; abundance: .; j_gene: TRBJ2-2; CDR3aa: CASSPEEKRGNAGELFF
len: 13; v_gene: TRBV29-1; abundance: few; j_gene: TRBJ2-7; CDR3aa: CSVSHGSSYEQYF
len: 15; v_gene: TRBV5-5; abundance: .; j_gene: TRBJ1-2; CDR3aa: CASSQSPLANYGYTF
len: 17; v_gene: TRBV3-1; abundance: .; j_gene: TRBJ2-3; CDR3aa: CASSQDGLSPLWDTQYF
len: 17; v_gene: TRBV9; abundance: .; j_gene: TRBJ2-4; CDR3aa: CASSVGGESLAKNIQYF
len: 18; v_gene: TRBV4-1; abundance: .; j_gene: TRBJ2-5; CDR3aa: CASSQGGLAGGPLETQYF
len: 12; v_gene: TRBV6-5; abundance: few; j_gene: TRBJ1-1; CDR3aa: CASSYGPGEAFF
len: 13; v_gene: TRBV9; abundance: many; j_gene: TRBJ1-1; CDR3aa: CASSVDRGTEAFF
len: 14; v_gene: TRBV12-3/TRBV12-4; abundance: many; j_gene: TRBJ2-1; CDR3aa: CASSRTGLDNEQFF
len: 16; v_gene: TRBV7-8; abundance: few; j_gene: TRBJ2-3; CDR3aa: CASSPRPSGGTDTQYF
len: 11; v_gene: TRBV12-3/TRBV12-4; abundance: many; j_gene: TRBJ1-2; CDR3aa: CASSSPHGYTF
len: 15; v_gene: TRBV12-3/TRBV12-4; abundance: .; j_gene: TRBJ2-5; CDR3aa: CASSSGQGNQETQYF
len: 17; v_gene: TRBV3-1; abundance: few; j_gene: TRBJ2-1; CDR3aa: CASSAGLAGGGYNEQFF
len: 16; v_gene: TRBV24-1; abundance: few; j_gene: TRBJ2-5; CDR3aa: CATSDLNTGAQETQYF
len: 16; v_gene: TRBV12-3/TRBV12-4; abundance: .; j_gene: TRBJ2-5; CDR3aa: CASRPRGTNYQETQYF
len: 14; v_gene: TRBV12-3/TRBV12-4; abundance: .; j_gene: TRBJ1-1; CDR3aa: CASSPTGGNTEAFF
len: 20; v_gene: TRBV24-1; abundance: few; j_gene: TRBJ2-2; CDR3aa: CATSGFNRDRGRGTTGELFF
len: 15; v_gene: TRBV29-1; abundance: .; j_gene: TRBJ2-1; CDR3aa: CSVEKGQVSYNEQFF
len: 15; v_gene: TRBV12-3/TRBV12-4; abundance: few; j_gene: TRBJ2-1; CDR3aa: CASSPGGLGYNEQFF
len: 12; v_gene: TRBV20-1; abundance: .; j_gene: TRBJ2-5; CDR3aa: CSARGLAGSQYF
len: 14; v_gene: TRBV28; abundance: .; j_gene: TRBJ2-5; CDR3aa: CASRKRLGWETQYF
len: 15; v_gene: TRBV30; abundance: .; j_gene: TRBJ2-5; CDR3aa: CAWSVLEPGVETQYF
len: 15; v_gene: TRBV12-3/TRBV12-4; abundance: few; j_gene: TRBJ2-5; CDR3aa: CASSPQGWLGETQYF
len: 12; v_gene: TRBV2; abundance: .; j_gene: TRBJ2-1; CDR3aa: CASKTPYNEQFF
len: 16; v_gene: TRBV12-3/TRBV12-4; abundance: .; j_gene: TRBJ2-1; CDR3aa: CASIASGGSSYNEQFF
len: 14; v_gene: TRBV11-2; abundance: .; j_gene: TRBJ2-5; CDR3aa: CASSSPELQETQYF
len: 16; v_gene: TRBV6-1; abundance: .; j_gene: TRBJ1-2; CDR3aa: CASSQTSRGPNYGYTF
len: 14; v_gene: TRBV28; abundance: few; j_gene: TRBJ2-7; CDR3aa: CASSLWTGGYEQYF
len: 11; v_gene: TRBV12-3/TRBV12-4; abundance: few; j_gene: TRBJ1-1; CDR3aa: CASSLAPGAFF
len: 14; v_gene: TRBV9; abundance: few; j_gene: TRBJ2-7; CDR3aa: CASSVGGQGWEQYF
len: 12; v_gene: TRBV2; abundance: .; j_gene: TRBJ2-7; CDR3aa: CATQEDPSMQYF
len: 16; v_gene: TRBV2; abundance: few; j_gene: TRBJ2-3; CDR3aa: CASSEFSGGPTDTQYF
len: 12; v_gene: TRBV5-1; abundance: .; j_gene: TRBJ2-5; CDR3aa: CASRPSREGQYF
len: 15; v_gene: TRBV7-9; abundance: few; j_gene: TRBJ2-5; CDR3aa: CASSSPDRYQETQYF
len: 15; v_gene: TRBV25-1; abundance: few; j_gene: TRBJ2-7; CDR3aa: CASSPPPGRPYEQYF
len: 14; v_gene: TRBV6-1; abundance: few; j_gene: TRBJ1-6; CDR3aa: CASSDQGEVSPLHF
len: 17; v_gene: TRBV12-3/TRBV12-4; abundance: .; j_gene: TRBJ2-1; CDR3aa: CASGTDRGPNLYNEQFF
len: 15; v_gene: TRBV6-4; abundance: few; j_gene: TRBJ2-5; CDR3aa: CASSVSGGASETQYF
len: 11; v_gene: TRBV12-3/TRBV12-4; abundance: .; j_gene: TRBJ2-1; CDR3aa: CAGSPNNEQFF
len: 15; v_gene: TRBV5-1; abundance: few; j_gene: TRBJ2-1; CDR3aa: CASRLDIITYNEQFF
len: 15; v_gene: TRBV5-1; abundance: .; j_gene: TRBJ1-5; CDR3aa: CASSLAGASYQPQHF
len: 14; v_gene: TRBV20-1; abundance: few; j_gene: TRBJ2-1; CDR3aa: CSARVLAGYNEQFF
len: 13; v_gene: TRBV20-1; abundance: few; j_gene: TRBJ2-7; CDR3aa: CSVGLAGSYEQYF
len: 15; v_gene: TRBV7-8; abundance: .; j_gene: TRBJ2-7; CDR3aa: CASSPTARGDYEQYF
len: 15; v_gene: TRBV20-1; abundance: few; j_gene: TRBJ1-5; CDR3aa: CSAREWTGAGQPQHF
len: 15; v_gene: TRBV2; abundance: .; j_gene: TRBJ2-1; CDR3aa: CASRGTGTGVYEQFF
len: 19; v_gene: TRBV4-1; abundance: few; j_gene: TRBJ2-1; CDR3aa: CASSQVPGSGASSYNEQFF
len: 16; v_gene: TRBV20-1; abundance: few; j_gene: TRBJ2-3; CDR3aa: CSAQTLDYPGVDTQYF